One and the same sample provided the 8 T cell receptor beta chains below, sequenced in a study of OX40 agonist ivuxolimab in advanced cancers. The repertoire was sequenced with immunoSEQ multiplex PCR; TCRdb's copy has only in-frame clones and lacks some. The sample lists roughly 71,000 clones, 75% to 80% occurring once. This sample comprised CD4+ or CD8+ T cells sorted from blood, obtained in a trial of the OX40 agonist ivuxolimab. Every receptor here comes from an adult with an advanced solid tumor such as melanoma, head and neck, liver or kidney cancer.

The genes are TRBV16 and TRBJ1-5, with a possible D match to TRBD1 (5 bases). The V end lost 4 bases, the J end lost 5 bases, and 9 bases lay between the germline ends. The length of the CDR3 is 13 residues. CDR1 and CDR2 from the germline V gene are KGHSY and FQNENV. CDR3: CASSPSRDQPQHF. For the CDR3, the DNA is TGTGCCAGCAGCCCCTCCAGGGATCAGCCCCAGCATTTT.

The V gene is TRBV5-4, the J gene TRBJ2-5, with 11 bases identical to TRBD2. Germline V gives CDR1 SGHNT, CDR2 YYREEE (reference sequence). There are 15 residues in the CDR3. The junction had 4 bases not matched to a gene; V was cut back by 4 bases and J by 2 bases. In DNA form, the CDR3 reads TGTGCCAGCAGCACCGGGACTAGCGGACAAGAGACCCAGTACTTC. It specifies CASSTGTSGQETQYF. Drawing the rest from reference TRBV5-4 and TRBJ2-5, the complete variable domain is ETGVTQSPTHLIKTRGQQVTLRCSSQSGHNTVSWYQQALGQGPQFIFQYYREEENGRGNFPPRFSGLQFPNYSSELNVNALELDDSALYLCASSTGTSGQETQYFGPGTRLLVL.

The V and J genes are TRBV30 and TRBJ1-5; D might be TRBD1 (6 bases). Germline V CDR1 and CDR2: GTSNPN, SVGIG (reference sequence). V gave up 2 bases and J gave up 6 bases, with 11 bases separating them. CDR3 length: 13 residues. CDR3: CAWSFGGSQPQHF. For the CDR3, the DNA is TGTGCCTGGAGTTTCGGGGGCAGTCAGCCCCAGCATTTT.

The CDR3 DNA follows: TGTGCCAGCAGTAAGAACACTGAAGCTTTCTTT. Translated: CASSKNTEAFF. The rearrangement uses TRBV14 and TRBJ1-1; no firm D call. From germline, CDR1 is SGHDN and CDR2 FVKESK. CDR3 length equals 11 residues. The V end lost 6 bases, the J end lost 1 base, and 3 bases lay between the germline ends.

The V gene is TRBV19, the J gene TRBJ2-7, with a tentative D call TRBD2 (5 bases). The CDR3 consists of 16 residues. Trimming stripped 4 bases from V and 0 bases from J, with 16 bases between. The V gene's germline CDR1 is LNHDA and CDR2 SQIVND (reference sequence). CDR3 coding DNA: TGTGCCAGTAGTAATCCGAGGGCAGCATCCTCCTACGAGCAGTACTTC. The encoded protein is CASSNPRAASSYEQYF.

CDR3: CASSRTRVVEQFF. CDR3 sequence (DNA): TGTGCCAGCAGCCGAACTAGGGTTGTCGAGCAGTTCTTC. The V call is TRBV11-3, the J call TRBJ2-1, with a weak D call TRBD2 (5 bases). Trimming removed 5 bases at V and 10 bases at J, with 15 bases between. CDR1 and CDR2 from the germline V gene are SGHNT and YENEEA. The CDR3 consists of 13 residues.

The rearrangement links TRBV7-8 to TRBJ2-7; the D gene could be TRBD1 or TRBD2 (6 bases each). The CDR3 length is 14 residues. The ends were cut back, 1 base at V and 3 bases at J, with 10 bases in the middle. Germline values: CDR1 SGHVS, CDR2 FQNEAQ. This CDR3 is CASSLGEGGYEQYF. The CDR3 region has the DNA TGTGCCAGCAGCTTAGGAGAGGGGGGCTACGAGCAGTACTTC.

The chain carries TRBV30 and TRBJ2-1, with TRBD1 matching 7 bases. J was trimmed by 7 bases and V by 2 bases; bases with no gene match: 2. The CDR3 loop spans 12 amino acids. The germline gives CDR1 GTSNPN, CDR2 SVGIG (reference sequence). The CDR3 is CAWSTGENEQFF. In DNA form, the CDR3 reads TGTGCCTGGAGTACAGGGGAGAATGAGCAGTTCTTC.